One TCR beta chain is described in this entry. The record originates from a study of blood T cell repertoires in COVID-19. Study-level information: Sites in the United States, Italy and Spain provided acute and convalescent COVID-19 samples. The cDNA or gDNA used as material had been derived from T cells, B-cell-depleted T cells, or PBMCs.

CDR1 and CDR2 from the germline V gene are KGHDR and SFDVKD. With V trimmed by 2 bases and J by 9 bases, 11 bases remained unmatched. The CDR3 runs to 17 residues. This table comes from immunoSEQ multiplex PCR, and its TCRdb copy is limited to in-frame clones, with some not included. Among 200,000 to 250,000 clones listed, roughly 76% were seen once. The receptor comes from a woman over 75 with COVID-19, enrolled during active disease. This sequence joins TRBV24-1 and TRBJ2-1; TRBD1 matches 11 bases. The specimen sequenced was peripheral blood. CDR3 residues: CATSDSLRTGGRGEQFF. The CDR3 DNA is TGTGCCACCAGTGATTCTCTCAGGACAGGGGGCCGGGGTGAGCAGTTCTTC.